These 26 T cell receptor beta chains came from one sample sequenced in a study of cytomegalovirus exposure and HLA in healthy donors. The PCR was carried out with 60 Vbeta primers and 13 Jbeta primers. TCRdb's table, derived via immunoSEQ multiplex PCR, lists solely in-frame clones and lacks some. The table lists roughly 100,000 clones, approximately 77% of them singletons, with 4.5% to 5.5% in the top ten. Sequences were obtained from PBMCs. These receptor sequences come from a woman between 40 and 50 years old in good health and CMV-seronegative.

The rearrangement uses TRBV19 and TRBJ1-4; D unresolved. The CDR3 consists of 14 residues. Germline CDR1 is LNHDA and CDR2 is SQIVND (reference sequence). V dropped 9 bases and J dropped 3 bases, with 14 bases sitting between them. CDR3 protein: CASSTGMANEKLFF. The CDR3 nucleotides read TGTGCCAGCAGCACGGGGATGGCTAATGAAAAACTGTTTTTT.

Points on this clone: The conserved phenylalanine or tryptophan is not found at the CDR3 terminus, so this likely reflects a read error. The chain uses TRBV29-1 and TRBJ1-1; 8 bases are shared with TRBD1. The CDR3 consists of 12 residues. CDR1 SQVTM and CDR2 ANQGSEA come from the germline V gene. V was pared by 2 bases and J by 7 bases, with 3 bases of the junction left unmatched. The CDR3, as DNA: TGCAGCGTTGAACCAGGGGGCATTGAAGCTTTCGTT. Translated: CSVEPGGIEAFV.

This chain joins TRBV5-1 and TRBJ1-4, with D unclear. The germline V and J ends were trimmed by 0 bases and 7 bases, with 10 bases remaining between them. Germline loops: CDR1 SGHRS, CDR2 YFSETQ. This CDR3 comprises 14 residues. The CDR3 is CASSLVGSGEKLFF. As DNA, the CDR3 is TGCGCCAGCAGCTTGGTAGGGAGTGGTGAAAAACTGTTTTTT.

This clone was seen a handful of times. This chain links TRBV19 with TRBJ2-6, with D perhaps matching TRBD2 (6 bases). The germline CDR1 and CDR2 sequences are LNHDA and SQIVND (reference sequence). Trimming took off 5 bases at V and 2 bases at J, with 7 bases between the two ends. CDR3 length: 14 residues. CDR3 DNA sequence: TGTGCCAGTAGTGGGGGGACTGGGGCCAACGTCCTGACTTTC. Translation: CASSGGTGANVLTF.

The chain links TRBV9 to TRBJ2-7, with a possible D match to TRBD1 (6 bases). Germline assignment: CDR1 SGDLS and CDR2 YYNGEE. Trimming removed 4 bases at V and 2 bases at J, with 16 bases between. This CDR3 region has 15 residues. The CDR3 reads CASSPTGHQPYEQYF. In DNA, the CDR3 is TGTGCCAGCAGCCCCACGGGACACCAACCCTACGAGCAGTACTTC.

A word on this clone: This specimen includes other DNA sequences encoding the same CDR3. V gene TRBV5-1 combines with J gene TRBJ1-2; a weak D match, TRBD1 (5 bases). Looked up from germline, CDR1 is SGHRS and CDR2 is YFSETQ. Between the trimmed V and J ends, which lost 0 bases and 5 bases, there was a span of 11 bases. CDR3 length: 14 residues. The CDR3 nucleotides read TGCGCCAGCAGCTTGGGCCAGGGTAGTTATGGCTACACCTTC. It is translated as CASSLGQGSYGYTF.

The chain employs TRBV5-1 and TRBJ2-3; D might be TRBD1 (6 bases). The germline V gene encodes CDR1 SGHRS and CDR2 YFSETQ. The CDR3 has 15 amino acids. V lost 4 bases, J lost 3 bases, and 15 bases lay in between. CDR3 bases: TGCGCCAGCAGCCCTGACATGGGGGCGACAGATACGCAGTATTTT. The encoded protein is CASSPDMGATDTQYF.

Here the CDR3 DNA reads TGCGCCAGCAGCCAAGAATCGAAGGAGGAGCAGTACTTC. Protein product: CASSQESKEEQYF. The chain carries TRBV4-1 and TRBJ2-7, with D uncertain. The CDR3 length is 13 residues. Trimming shortened V by 0 bases and J by 7 bases, and 10 bases separated the two germline ends. Germline loops: CDR1 MGHRA, CDR2 YSYEKL.

The CDR3 region is CASSVVRNTGELFF. The CDR3 coding sequence is TGTGCCAGCAGCGTAGTCCGGAACACCGGGGAGCTGTTTTTT. This rearrangement joins TRBV9 to TRBJ2-2; D unresolved. The CDR3 contains 14 residues. The germline V gene has CDR1 SGDLS and CDR2 YYNGEE. V lost 0 bases to trimming and J lost 1 base, with 4 bases between them.

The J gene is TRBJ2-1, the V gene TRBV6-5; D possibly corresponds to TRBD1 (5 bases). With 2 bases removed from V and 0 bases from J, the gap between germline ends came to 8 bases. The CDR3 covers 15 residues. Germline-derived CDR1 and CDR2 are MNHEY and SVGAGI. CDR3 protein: CASSYDRNSYNEQFF. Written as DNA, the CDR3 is TGTGCCAGCAGTTACGACAGAAACTCCTACAATGAGCAGTTCTTC.

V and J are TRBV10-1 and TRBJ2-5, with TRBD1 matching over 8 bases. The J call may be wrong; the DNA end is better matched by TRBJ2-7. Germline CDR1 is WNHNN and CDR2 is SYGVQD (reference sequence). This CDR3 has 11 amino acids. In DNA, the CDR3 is TGCGCCAACTTGGACAGGGACGAGCAGTACTTC. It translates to CANLDRDEQYF.

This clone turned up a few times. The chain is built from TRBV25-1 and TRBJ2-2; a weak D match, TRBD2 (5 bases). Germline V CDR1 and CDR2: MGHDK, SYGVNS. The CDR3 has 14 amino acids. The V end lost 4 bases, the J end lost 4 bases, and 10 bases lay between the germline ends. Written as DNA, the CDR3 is TGTGCCAGCAGTGGACTAAGGACCACCGGGGAGCTGTTTTTT. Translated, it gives CASSGLRTTGELFF.

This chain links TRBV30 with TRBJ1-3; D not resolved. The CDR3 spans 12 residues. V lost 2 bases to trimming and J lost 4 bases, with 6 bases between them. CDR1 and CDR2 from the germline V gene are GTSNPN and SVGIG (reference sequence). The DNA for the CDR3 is TGTGCCTGGAGTCTCTCCGGAAACACCATATATTTT. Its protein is CAWSLSGNTIYF. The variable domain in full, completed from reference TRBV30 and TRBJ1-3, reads SQTIHQWPATLVQPVGSPLSLECTVEGTSNPNLYWYRQAAGRGLQLLFYSVGIGQISSEVPQNLSASRPQDRQFILSSKKLLLSDSGFYLCAWSLSGNTIYFGEGSWLTVV.

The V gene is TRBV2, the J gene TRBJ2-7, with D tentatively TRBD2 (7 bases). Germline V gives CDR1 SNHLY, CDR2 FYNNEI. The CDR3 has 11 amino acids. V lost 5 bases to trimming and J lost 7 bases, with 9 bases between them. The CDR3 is CASSRGGEQYF. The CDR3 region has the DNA TGTGCCAGCAGTAGGGGGGGTGAGCAGTACTTC.

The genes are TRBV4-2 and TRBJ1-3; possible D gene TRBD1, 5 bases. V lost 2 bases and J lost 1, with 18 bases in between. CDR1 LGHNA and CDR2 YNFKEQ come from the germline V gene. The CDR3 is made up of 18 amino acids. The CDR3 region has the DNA TGTGCCAGCAGCCAAACCACCCTCTTGGAGGGGTCTGGAAACACCATATATTTT. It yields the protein CASSQTTLLEGSGNTIYF.

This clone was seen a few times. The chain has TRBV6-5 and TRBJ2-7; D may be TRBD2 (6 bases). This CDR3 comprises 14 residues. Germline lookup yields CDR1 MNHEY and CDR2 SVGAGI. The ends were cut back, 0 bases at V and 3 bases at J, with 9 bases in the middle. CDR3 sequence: CASSYSLEGYEQYF. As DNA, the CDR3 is TGTGCCAGCAGTTACTCGCTGGAGGGCTACGAGCAGTACTTC.

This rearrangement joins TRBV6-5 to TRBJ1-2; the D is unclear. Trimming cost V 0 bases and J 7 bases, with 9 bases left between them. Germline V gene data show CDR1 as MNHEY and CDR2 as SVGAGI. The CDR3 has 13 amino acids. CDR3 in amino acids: CASSYSSPGGYTF. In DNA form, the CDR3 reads TGTGCCAGCAGTTACTCGTCTCCGGGTGGCTACACCTTC.

The CDR3 is CASSLSGTEGTEAFF. For the CDR3, the DNA is TGTGCCAGCAGTTTATCGGGGACAGAAGGCACTGAAGCTTTCTTT. The chain employs TRBV27 and TRBJ1-1, with 7 bases that match TRBD1. Per the germline V gene, CDR1 is MNHEY and CDR2 is SMNVEV (reference sequence). Losses at the gene ends were 0 bases for V and 4 bases for J; bases not matched to a gene: 5. CDR3 length: 15 amino acids.

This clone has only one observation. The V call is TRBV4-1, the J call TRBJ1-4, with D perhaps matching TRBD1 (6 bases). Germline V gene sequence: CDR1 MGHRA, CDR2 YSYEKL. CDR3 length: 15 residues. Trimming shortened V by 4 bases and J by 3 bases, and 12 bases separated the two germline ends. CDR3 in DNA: TGCGCCAGCAGCCGTATATGGGGGCCTAATGAAAAACTGTTTTTT. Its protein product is CASSRIWGPNEKLFF.

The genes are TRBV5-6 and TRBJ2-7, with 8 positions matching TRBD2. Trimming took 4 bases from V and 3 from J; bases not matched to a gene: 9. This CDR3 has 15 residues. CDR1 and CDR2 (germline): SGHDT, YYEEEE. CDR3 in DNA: TGTGCCAGCAGCCAAGAGCGGGGGAGCTTCTACGAGCAGTACTTC. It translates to CASSQERGSFYEQYF.

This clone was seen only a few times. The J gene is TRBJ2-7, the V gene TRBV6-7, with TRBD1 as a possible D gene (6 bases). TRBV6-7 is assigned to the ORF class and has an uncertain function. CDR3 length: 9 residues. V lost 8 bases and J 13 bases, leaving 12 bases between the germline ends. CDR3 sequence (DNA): TGTGCCAGCCGGGACACCTTTTACTTC. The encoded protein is CASRDTFYF.

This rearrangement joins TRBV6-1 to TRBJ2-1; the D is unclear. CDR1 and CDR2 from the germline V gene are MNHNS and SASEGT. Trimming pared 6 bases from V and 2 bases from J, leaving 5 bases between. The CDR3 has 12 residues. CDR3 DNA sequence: TGTGCCAGCAGGGCTGCCTACAATGAGCAGTTCTTC. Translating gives CASRAAYNEQFF.

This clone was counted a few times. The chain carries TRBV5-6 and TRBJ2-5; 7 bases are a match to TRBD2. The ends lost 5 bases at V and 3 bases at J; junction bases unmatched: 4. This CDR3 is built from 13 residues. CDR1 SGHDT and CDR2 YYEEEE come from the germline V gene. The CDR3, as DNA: TGTGCCAGCAGGACAAGCGGGAAAGAGACCCAGTACTTC. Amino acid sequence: CASRTSGKETQYF.

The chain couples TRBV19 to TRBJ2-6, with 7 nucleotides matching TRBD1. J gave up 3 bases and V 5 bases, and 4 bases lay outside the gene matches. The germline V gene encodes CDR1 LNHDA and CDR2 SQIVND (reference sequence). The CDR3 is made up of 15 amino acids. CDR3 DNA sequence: TGTGCCAGTAGTGTCGACAGGGTTGGGGCCAACGTCCTGACTTTC. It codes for CASSVDRVGANVLTF.

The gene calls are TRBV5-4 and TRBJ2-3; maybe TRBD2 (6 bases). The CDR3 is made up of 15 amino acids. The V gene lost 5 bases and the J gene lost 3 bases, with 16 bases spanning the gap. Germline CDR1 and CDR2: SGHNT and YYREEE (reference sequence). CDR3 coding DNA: TGTGCCAGCAGTTCCAGGCGGGGTGGTACAGATACGCAGTATTTT. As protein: CASSSRRGGTDTQYF.

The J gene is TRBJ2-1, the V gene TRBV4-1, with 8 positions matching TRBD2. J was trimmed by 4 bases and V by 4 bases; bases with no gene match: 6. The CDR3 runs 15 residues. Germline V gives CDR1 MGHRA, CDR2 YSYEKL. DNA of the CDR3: TGCGCCAGCAGCCCCAGCGGGGGTCTGTACAATGAGCAGTTCTTC. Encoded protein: CASSPSGGLYNEQFF.